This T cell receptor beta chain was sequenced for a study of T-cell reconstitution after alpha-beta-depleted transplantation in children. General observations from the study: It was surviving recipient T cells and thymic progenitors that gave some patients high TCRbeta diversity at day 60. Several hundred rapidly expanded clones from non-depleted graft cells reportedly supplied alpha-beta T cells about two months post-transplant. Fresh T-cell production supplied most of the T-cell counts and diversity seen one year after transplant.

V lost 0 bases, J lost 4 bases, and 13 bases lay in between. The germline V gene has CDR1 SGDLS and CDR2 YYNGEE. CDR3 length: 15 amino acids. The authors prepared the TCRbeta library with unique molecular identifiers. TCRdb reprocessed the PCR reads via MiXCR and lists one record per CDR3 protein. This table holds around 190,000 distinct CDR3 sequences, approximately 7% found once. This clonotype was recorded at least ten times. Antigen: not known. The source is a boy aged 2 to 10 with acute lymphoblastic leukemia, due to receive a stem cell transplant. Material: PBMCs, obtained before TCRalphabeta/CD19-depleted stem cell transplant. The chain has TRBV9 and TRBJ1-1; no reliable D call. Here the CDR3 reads CASSVEGPGSTEAFF. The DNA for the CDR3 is TGTGCCAGCAGCGTAGAGGGCCCCGGAAGCACTGAAGCTTTCTTT.